These 14 T cell receptor beta chains came from one sample sequenced in a study of blood T cell repertoires in COVID-19. TCRdb keeps only in-frame clones here, not all; method: immunoSEQ multiplex PCR. The sample lists about 98,000 clones; about 80% were seen once. The source material was peripheral blood. Receptor source: a man aged 70 or older with acute or convalescent COVID-19.

The chain links TRBV28 to TRBJ1-1; 8 nucleotides align to TRBD1. V was pared by 6 bases and J by 8 bases, with 11 bases of the junction left unmatched. CDR3 length equals 14 residues. CDR1 and CDR2 from the germline V gene are MDHEN and SYDVKM. The CDR3 DNA sequence: TGTGCCAGCAGCCTTCCTCAGGGGGCCGGGGAAGCTTTCTTT. Amino acid sequence: CASSLPQGAGEAFF.

The table lists this clone with a few counts. V and J are TRBV5-1 and TRBJ1-1; TRBD1 is a possible D gene (6 bases). In germline, CDR1 is SGHRS, CDR2 YFSETQ. The CDR3 runs to 13 residues. Trimming cost V 4 bases and J 1 base, with 8 bases left between them. This CDR3 is CASSLQGNTEAFF. For the CDR3, the DNA is TGCGCCAGCAGCCTACAGGGGAACACTGAAGCTTTCTTT.

The rearrangement links TRBV5-4 to TRBJ2-5; TRBD1 matches 7 bases. From germline, CDR1 is SGHNT and CDR2 YYREEE (reference sequence). J was trimmed by 1 base and V by 3 bases; bases with no gene match: 3. This CDR3 has 14 amino acids. The CDR3 here is CASSSGQTQETQYF. Here the CDR3 DNA reads TGTGCCAGCAGCTCGGGACAGACCCAAGAGACCCAGTACTTC.

J is TRBJ2-5 and V is TRBV6-1; possible D gene TRBD2, 5 bases. Germline V gene lookup returns CDR1 MNHNS and CDR2 SASEGT. With 3 bases removed from V and 0 bases from J, the gap between germline ends came to 8 bases. The CDR3 is made up of 14 amino acids. The CDR3 DNA reads as TGTGCCAGCAGTGACACCGGGAACCAAGAGACCCAGTACTTC. The encoded protein is CASSDTGNQETQYF.

This CDR3 is CASSPLRTGHTDTQYF. Here the CDR3 DNA reads TGTGCCAGCTCACCACTGAGGACAGGGCACACAGATACGCAGTATTTT. The V gene is TRBV18, the J gene TRBJ2-3, with 8 nucleotides matching TRBD1. Germline-derived CDR1 and CDR2 are KGHSH and LQKENI. The CDR3 is made up of 16 amino acids. The J segment lost 2 bases and the V segment lost 1 base, leaving 5 bases of the junction unmatched.

This chain connects TRBV10-3 to TRBJ1-5, with a tentative D call TRBD1 (6 bases). This CDR3 spans 15 amino acids. Trimming pared 10 bases from V and 2 bases from J, leaving 18 bases between. CDR1 is ENHRY and CDR2 is SYGVKD in the germline V gene. CDR3 region: CATRLNRERNQPQHF. DNA of the CDR3: TGTGCCACCCGACTAAACAGGGAGCGCAATCAGCCCCAGCATTTT.

V gene TRBV24-1 combines with J gene TRBJ2-7; 8 bases are shared with TRBD1. CDR3 length equals 19 residues. J lost 5 bases, V lost 8 bases, and 25 bases had no gene match. CDR1 and CDR2 from the germline V gene are KGHDR and SFDVKD. Written as DNA, the CDR3 is TGTGCCACCAATCAGTTGGGACAGGTGAAAGCCTTGTCTTTCCACGAGCAGTACTTC. It is translated as CATNQLGQVKALSFHEQYF.

This clone was observed a few times. The chain carries TRBV5-4 and TRBJ1-4, with unresolved D. Germline V gene sequence: CDR1 SGHNT, CDR2 YYREEE (reference sequence). The CDR3 has 16 residues. Deletions cut 2 bases from V and 0 bases from J, with 11 bases between. CDR3 amino acids: CASSFTLGATNEKLFF. The CDR3 DNA reads as TGTGCCAGCAGCTTCACCCTCGGGGCAACTAATGAAAAACTGTTTTTT.

The chain combines TRBV9 with TRBJ2-3; 10 bases line up with TRBD2. V was clipped by 2 bases and J by 1 base; unmatched bases: 10. Germline V CDR1 and CDR2: SGDLS, YYNGEE. This CDR3 is built from 18 residues. CDR3 amino acids: CASSVWSGRARGTDTQYF. In nucleotides, the CDR3 is TGTGCCAGCAGCGTCTGGAGCGGGAGGGCCAGGGGCACAGATACGCAGTATTTT. The full variable domain, its missing parts supplied by reference TRBV9 and TRBJ2-3, is DSGVTQTPKHLITATGQRVTLRCSPRSGDLSVYWYQQSLDQGLQFLIQYYNGEERAKGNILERFSAQQFPDLHSELNLSSLELGDSALYFCASSVWSGRARGTDTQYFGPGTRLTVL.

The rearrangement joins TRBV18 to TRBJ2-7; the D gene is possibly TRBD1 (5 bases). Germline CDR1 and CDR2: KGHSH and LQKENI. V was pared by 1 base and J by 0 bases, with 13 bases between. The CDR3 sequence is 16 residues long. CDR3 DNA sequence: TGTGCCAGCTCACCACGGGGTGTGGACACCTCCTACGAGCAGTACTTC. Translated: CASSPRGVDTSYEQYF.

The chain has TRBV28 and TRBJ2-7, with 10 nucleotides matching TRBD2. This CDR3 is 15 amino acids long. The ends lost 2 bases at V and 1 base at J; junction bases unmatched: 2. Germline V gene sequence: CDR1 MDHEN, CDR2 SYDVKM. This CDR3 is CASSLLTSGSYEQYF. The CDR3, as DNA: TGTGCCAGCAGTTTACTGACTAGCGGGTCCTACGAGCAGTACTTC.

The chain is built from TRBV29-1 and TRBJ2-3, with TRBD1 identical over 9 bases. Trimming at V came to 6 bases and at J to 3 bases, leaving 7 bases not matched to a gene. CDR3 size: 14 residues. CDR1 and CDR2 from the germline V gene are SQVTM and ANQGSEA. DNA of the CDR3: TGCAGCGTGGCCGGGACAGGGTCGACAGATACGCAGTATTTT. It codes for CSVAGTGSTDTQYF.

The chain is built from TRBV28 and TRBJ2-3; 8 bases line up with TRBD2. V shed 5 bases, J shed 6 bases, and the junction held 7 bases outside the gene matches. Looked up from germline, CDR1 is MDHEN and CDR2 is SYDVKM. CDR3 size: 14 residues. This chain's CDR3 is CASSTSGPRDTQYF. The CDR3 DNA follows: TGTGCCAGCAGTACTAGCGGACCCCGGGATACGCAGTATTTT.

The chain uses TRBV18 and TRBJ2-7; 11 nucleotides match TRBD2. Germline trimming cut 5 bases from V and 7 bases from J; bases unmatched to any gene: 10. The CDR3 contains 15 residues. The germline V gene encodes CDR1 KGHSH and CDR2 LQKENI. The CDR3 DNA follows: TGTGCCAGCTCAGCCGGGACTAGCGGCCTCAGGGAGCAGTACTTC. Amino acids: CASSAGTSGLREQYF.